This T cell receptor (beta chain) derives from a study of molecular identifiers for immune sequencing clone quantification (dated 2018 in TCRdb). Turning to the overall study: For a replicate experiment, RNA from approximately 20,000 or 98,000 naive CD8 T cells was divided into five aliquots, and four of the five aliquots were sequenced. This methods study used CD8 T cells to benchmark TCR RNA copy counting and molecular-identifier clustering-based TCR repertoire sequencing (MIDCIRS). Study-wide findings and limitations: In CMV-specific effector cells, clones with more than 20 RNA copies accounted for over 99% of molecules, whereas in naive cells such clones accounted for under 1%. A single cell's worth of spiked-in Jurkat TCR RNA was reported detectable even among one million naive CD8 T cells. Highly expanded clone sizes could be underestimated if identical TCR molecules share a barcode. When barcode sub-clustering was not used, chimeric consensus sequences inflated TCR diversity, with chimeras reaching as high as 47%. The naive libraries included spiked-in Jurkat TCR RNA (roughly eleven copies' worth), and this Jurkat TCR RNA is not part of the donor repertoire. Modeling estimated about three recovered TCR RNA copies per cell, compared with about 10 by digital PCR, which implies approximately 30% capture efficiency.

CDR1 and CDR2 are read off the germline V gene (reference sequence) as MNHEY and SMNVEV. A distance of 15 bases separates the germline ends of V and J, which lose 5 bases and 4 bases respectively. The CDR3 sequence holds 15 residues, the cysteine and phenylalanine included. The kept DNA is CDR3 alone, 45 bases in frame from the first base. Receptors were amplified or captured by PCR. The sequencing machine was an Illumina HiSeq 4000. Bulk TCR libraries were generated as previously described, with the TCR primers listed in Table S5 used. The Qiagen AllPrep DNA/RNA kit was used to purify total RNA. Before analysis, reads from multiple sequencing runs of one library were combined. For the original study's pipeline: Reads were retained only if the reads had an exact TCR constant sequence, and the retained reads were trimmed to 150 nt and grouped according to their 12-nt molecular barcodes. Within each barcode group, reads were sub-clustered at a 15% Levenshtein threshold, and quality-weighted consensus sequences were built per RNA molecule. Non-functional sequences were removed, as were lower-count sequences one edit away from another. Based on fitting two negative binomial distributions, any barcode sub-cluster with under 20% of the maximum read count was discarded. Through fastp at Q25 and MiXCR, TCRdb rebuilt clones from the public reads, retaining in-frame beta chains. Rows merge per CDR3 protein into single entries with the most common DNA and genes. The V and J calls and clone size come from TCRdb's table, not from the authors' own analysis. This sample lists more than 300,000 distinct CDR3 sequences; over 20% were detected once. About 0.79% of the sample rests with the top ten.

This clonotype appeared a few times. It has no known antigen specificity. No much larger clone is present one base from it, and per-base qualities are unavailable. Naive CD8 T cell libraries were made from about 21,000 to 970,000 sorted cells using 10%, 30% or 50% of purified RNA. Naive CD8 T cells were FACS-sorted as CD8+CD4-CCR7+CD45RA+ on a BD FACSAria II into RLT Plus buffer. Detection sensitivity was tested by spiking Jurkat RNA equal to some 10 TCR copies' worth into samples containing about 19,000-1,000,000 naive CD8 T cells. CD8 T cells were enriched using RosetteSep CD8+ T Cell Enrichment Cocktail and Ficoll-Paque, and the enriched cells then underwent ACK red cell lysis.

Recombination linked TRBV27 to TRBJ2-1, with an unclear D gene assignment. The specimen was naive CD8+ T cells from blood, with Jurkat cell RNA spiked in. The cell subset or site label, read with the paper, signifies: FACS-sorted CD8+CD4-CCR7+CD45RA+ naive T cells. This receptor was identified in a human donor in good health. Some libraries in this study had Jurkat cell RNA spiked in. The DNA is as follows: TGTGCCAGCAGTACCCCCTTGGGTTTTTACAATGAGCAGTTCTTC. This encodes CASSTPLGFYNEQFF.